The clone carrying this T cell receptor (beta chain) was seen at least ten times. Its antigen is still unknown. Time point of the sample: pre-sensitization, week 0. Stated treatment: therapeutic diphenylcyclopropenone sensitization with weekly scalp DPC. Investigators collected blood before applying each patch test. The entry originates in a study of human T cells and chemical hapten exposure. TCRdb recomputed calls from the RACE reads with MiXCR, one row per CDR3 protein. The table includes tens of thousands of distinct CDR3 sequences, around 10% detected once. Study-wide points: Versus controls, significantly more large CDR3 similarity clusters arose from expanded TCRs. The count of PT1 expanded TCRs correlated positively with patch test score. No alteration of TCRs above 1 in 1000 frequency was seen with DPC sensitization.

Sequenced here: whole blood, sampled in connection with sensitization to the hapten diphenylcyclopropenone (DPC). This clonotype originated in a woman aged 40 to 50 with alopecia areata. Some clones in this sample may be carry-over from other donors' samples.

The CDR3 DNA is TGTGCCAGCATGGCTTGGAGCTCCTACGAGCAGTACTTC. Its translation: CASMAWSSYEQYF. This chain links TRBV12-3 or TRBV12-4 with TRBJ2-7, with D uncertain. V lost 7 bases, J lost 0 bases, and 10 bases lay in between. The CDR3 contains 13 residues.